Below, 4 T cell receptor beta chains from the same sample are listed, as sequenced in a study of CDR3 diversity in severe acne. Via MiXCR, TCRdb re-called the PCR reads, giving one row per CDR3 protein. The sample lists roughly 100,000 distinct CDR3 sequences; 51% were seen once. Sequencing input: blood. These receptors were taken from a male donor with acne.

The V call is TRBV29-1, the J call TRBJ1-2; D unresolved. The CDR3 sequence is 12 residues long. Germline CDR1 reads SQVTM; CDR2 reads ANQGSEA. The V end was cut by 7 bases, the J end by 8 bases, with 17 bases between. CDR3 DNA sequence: TGCAGCGCGGGAGGCAGGATGGGCGGCTACACCTTC. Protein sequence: CSAGGRMGGYTF.

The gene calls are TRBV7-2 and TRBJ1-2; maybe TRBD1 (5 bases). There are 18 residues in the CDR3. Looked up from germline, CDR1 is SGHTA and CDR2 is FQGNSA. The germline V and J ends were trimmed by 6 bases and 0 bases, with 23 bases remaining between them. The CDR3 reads CASSYIGLGAETNYGYTF. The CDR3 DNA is TGTGCCAGCAGTTATATTGGCCTCGGGGCCGAAACTAACTATGGCTACACCTTC.

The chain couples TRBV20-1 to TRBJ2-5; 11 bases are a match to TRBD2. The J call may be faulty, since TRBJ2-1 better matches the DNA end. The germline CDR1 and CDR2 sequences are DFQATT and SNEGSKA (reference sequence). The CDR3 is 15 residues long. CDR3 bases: TGCAGTGCTAGCGGATCTAGCGGGAGGCCCAATGAGCAGTTCTTC. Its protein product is CSASGSSGRPNEQFF.

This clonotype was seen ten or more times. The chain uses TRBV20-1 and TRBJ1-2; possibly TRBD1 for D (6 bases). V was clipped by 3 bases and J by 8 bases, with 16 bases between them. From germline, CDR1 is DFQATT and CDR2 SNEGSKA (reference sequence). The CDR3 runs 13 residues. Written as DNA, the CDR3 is TGCAGTGCTAGCCCGACTACGACAGGAGGCTACACCTTC. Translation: CSASPTTTGGYTF.